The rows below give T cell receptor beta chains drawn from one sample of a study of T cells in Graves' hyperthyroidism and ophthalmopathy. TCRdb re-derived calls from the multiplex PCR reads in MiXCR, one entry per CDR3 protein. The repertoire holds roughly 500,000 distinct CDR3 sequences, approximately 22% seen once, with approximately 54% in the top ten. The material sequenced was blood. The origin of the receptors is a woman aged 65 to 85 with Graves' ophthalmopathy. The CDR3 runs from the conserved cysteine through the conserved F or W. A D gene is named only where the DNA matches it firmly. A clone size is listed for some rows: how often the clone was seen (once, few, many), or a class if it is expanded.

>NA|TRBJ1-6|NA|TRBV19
CASSIVGQNNSPLHF
TGTGCCAGTAGTATAGTAGGACAGAATAATTCACCCCTCCACTTT
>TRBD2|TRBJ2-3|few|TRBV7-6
CASSEIAGGADTQYF
TGTGCCAGCAGCGAGATAGCGGGTGGAGCAGATACGCAGTATTTT
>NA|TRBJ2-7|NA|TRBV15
CARSKRTVGPYEQYF
TGTGCCAGATCGAAGAGGACAGTCGGTCCCTACGAGCAGTACTTC
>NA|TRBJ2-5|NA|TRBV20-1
CSARDLGREYQETQYF
TGCAGTGCTAGAGACTTAGGAAGAGAGTACCAAGAGACCCAGTACTTC
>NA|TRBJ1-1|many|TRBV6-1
CASSVGRYTEAFF
TGTGCCAGCAGCGTAGGGAGGTACACTGAAGCTTTCTTT
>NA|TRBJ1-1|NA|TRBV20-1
CSASQGGNTEAFF
TGCAGTGCTAGCCAGGGTGGGAACACTGAAGCTTTCTTT
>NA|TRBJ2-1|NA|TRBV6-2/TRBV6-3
CASSRAHEQFF
TGTGCCAGCAGTCGCGCCCATGAGCAGTTCTTC
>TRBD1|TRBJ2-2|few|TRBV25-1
CASSPGQGGLYRGRFF
TGTGCCAGCAGCCCAGGACAGGGGGGTTTATACCGGGGTAGGTTTTTT
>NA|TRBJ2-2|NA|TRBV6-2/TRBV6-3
CATRNGGTNGELFF
TGTGCCACCCGCAACGGAGGGACGAACGGGGAGCTGTTTTTT
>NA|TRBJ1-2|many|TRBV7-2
CASSLPANYGYTF
TGTGCCAGCAGCTTACCAGCAAACTATGGCTACACCTTC
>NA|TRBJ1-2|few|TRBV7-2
CASSSGFPSYGYTF
TGTGCCAGCAGCTCAGGGTTCCCTTCCTATGGCTACACCTTC
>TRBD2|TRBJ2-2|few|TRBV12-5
CASGSPGTSFTGELFF
TGTGCTAGTGGTTCCCCCGGGACTAGCTTCACCGGGGAGCTGTTTTTT
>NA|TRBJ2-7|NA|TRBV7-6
CASSLVDEQYF
TGTGCCAGCAGCTTAGTGGACGAGCAGTACTTC
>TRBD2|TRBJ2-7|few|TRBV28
CASSLRLAYSYEQYF
TGTGCCAGCAGTTTAAGACTAGCCTACTCCTACGAGCAGTACTTC
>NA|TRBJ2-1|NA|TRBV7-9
CASSQGPVRLRQSSYNEQFF
TGTGCCAGCAGCCAAGGACCCGTTAGACTCAGGCAGAGCTCCTACAATGAGCAGTTCTTC
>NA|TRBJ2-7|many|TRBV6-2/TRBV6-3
CASKETGLPLAEQYF
TGTGCCAGCAAGGAAACGGGCCTCCCCCTGGCCGAGCAGTACTTC
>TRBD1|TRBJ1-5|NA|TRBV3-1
CASSQGTGYSNQPQHF
TGTGCCAGCAGCCAGGGGACAGGGTATAGCAATCAGCCCCAGCATTTT
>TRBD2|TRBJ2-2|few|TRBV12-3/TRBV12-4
CASSLWTSVSGELFF
TGTGCCAGCAGTTTATGGACTAGCGTGTCCGGGGAGCTGTTTTTT
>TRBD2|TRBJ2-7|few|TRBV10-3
CAITKAGEGYEQYF
TGTGCCATCACCAAAGCGGGAGAAGGATACGAGCAGTACTTC
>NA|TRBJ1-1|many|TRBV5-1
CASSLAWNTEAFF
TGCGCCAGCAGCTTGGCTTGGAACACTGAAGCTTTCTTT
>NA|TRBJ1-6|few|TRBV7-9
CASSLTRGENSPLHF
TGTGCCAGCAGCTTAACTCGAGGCGAAAATTCACCCCTCCACTTT
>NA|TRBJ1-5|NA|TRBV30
CAWSLGNQPQHF
TGTGCCTGGAGTTTGGGTAATCAGCCCCAGCATTTT
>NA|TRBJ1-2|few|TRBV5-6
CASSAPLGGYTF
TGTGCCAGCAGCGCCCCGTTAGGAGGCTACACCTTC
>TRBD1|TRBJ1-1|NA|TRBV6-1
CASIEGAVTEAFF
TGTGCCAGCATCGAGGGGGCTGTCACTGAAGCTTTCTTT
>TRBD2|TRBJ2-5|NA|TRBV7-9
CASSPGLAGYQGTQYF
TGTGCCAGCAGCCCGGGACTAGCAGGGTACCAAGGGACCCAGTACTTC
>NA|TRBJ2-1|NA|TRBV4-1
CASSQEERLAPYNEQFF
TGCGCCAGCAGCCAAGAAGAACGGCTAGCGCCCTACAATGAGCAGTTCTTC
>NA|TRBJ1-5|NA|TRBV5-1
CASSLWGSQPQHF
TGCGCCAGCAGCTTGTGGGGCAGTCAGCCCCAGCATTTT
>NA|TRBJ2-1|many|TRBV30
CAWSHFGGAAYNEQFF
TGTGCCTGGAGTCACTTTGGGGGTGCGGCGTACAATGAGCAGTTCTTC
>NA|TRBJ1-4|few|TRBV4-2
CASSQFQGNNEKLFF
TGTGCCAGCAGCCAATTTCAGGGGAACAATGAAAAACTGTTTTTT
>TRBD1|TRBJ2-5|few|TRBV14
CASSLWTGLQETQYF
TGTGCCAGCAGCCTTTGGACAGGGCTCCAAGAGACCCAGTACTTC